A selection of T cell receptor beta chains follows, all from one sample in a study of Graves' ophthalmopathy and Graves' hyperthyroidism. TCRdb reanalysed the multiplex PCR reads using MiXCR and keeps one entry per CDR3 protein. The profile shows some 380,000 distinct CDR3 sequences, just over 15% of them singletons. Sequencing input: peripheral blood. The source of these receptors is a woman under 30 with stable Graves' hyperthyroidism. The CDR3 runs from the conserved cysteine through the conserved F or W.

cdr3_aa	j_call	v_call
CASSLRRRNYGYTF	TRBJ1-2	TRBV28
CSATAGGQETQYF	TRBJ2-5	TRBV20-1
CATGTVTEAFF	TRBJ1-1	TRBV12-3/TRBV12-4
CSAQTGTALYEQYF	TRBJ2-7	TRBV20-1
CASSLRDRKSNQPQHF	TRBJ1-5	TRBV2
CASSFDQGVMGELFF	TRBJ2-2	TRBV12-3/TRBV12-4
CASTNEGDITEAFF	TRBJ1-1	TRBV5-6
CATSAGRPNQPQHF	TRBJ1-5	TRBV24-1
CASSSHGGGLAGETQYF	TRBJ2-5	TRBV27
CASSYPDRKYEQYF	TRBJ2-7	TRBV6-2/TRBV6-3
CATRTNTGELFF	TRBJ2-2	TRBV12-3/TRBV12-4
CASTWGGGTEAFF	TRBJ1-1	TRBV6-1
CSVPGQGHYGYTF	TRBJ1-2	TRBV29-1
CASHDHGEAFF	TRBJ1-1	TRBV25-1
CSARIQGAWAKNIQYF	TRBJ2-4	TRBV20-1
CASSDPYPAGEQYF	TRBJ2-7	TRBV2
CASSQFRTGHYGYTF	TRBJ1-2	TRBV12-3/TRBV12-4
CASSFTGMGGYTF	TRBJ1-2	TRBV11-1
CASTPGGAGKTQYF	TRBJ2-5	TRBV7-2
CASRALRGTQYF	TRBJ2-5	TRBV5-1
CASSSSTAPLGTF	TRBJ1-2	TRBV11-1
CASSYTSGGAFGGELFF	TRBJ2-2	TRBV6-5
CASSRTFLRGGKETQYF	TRBJ2-5	TRBV6-1
CASSLRSSGPLRETQYF	TRBJ2-5	TRBV12-3/TRBV12-4
CASSYPDTQPQHF	TRBJ1-5	TRBV6-5
CASSSGDLFNQPQHF	TRBJ1-5	TRBV18
CASSLRAGEYNSPLHF	TRBJ1-6	TRBV5-1
CASIEWQNPYF	TRBJ2-7	TRBV12-3/TRBV12-4
CASSPHSGIGQPQHF	TRBJ1-5	TRBV27
CASNRQGARTEAFF	TRBJ1-1	TRBV2
CASSLEGTGYTF	TRBJ1-2	TRBV5-1
CASSLARAGGGQPQHF	TRBJ1-5	TRBV7-8
CASSHQAPETQYF	TRBJ2-5	TRBV28
CATRVNWTGVNTEAFF	TRBJ1-1	TRBV24-1
CASNDPRETQYF	TRBJ2-5	TRBV6-1
CSAQGALSLNTEAFF	TRBJ1-1	TRBV20-1
CASSPTRPPGTQYF	TRBJ2-5	TRBV7-9
CAIGEGPAGSYEQYF	TRBJ2-7	TRBV10-3
CASSDRGEAFF	TRBJ1-1	TRBV2
CASSLVGGQQPQHF	TRBJ1-5	TRBV5-1
CSAPPAQTSGGAETQYF	TRBJ2-5	TRBV20-1
CASSLSGSGTSLGHF	TRBJ2-4	TRBV12-3/TRBV12-4
CASSIGTAHEQYF	TRBJ2-7	TRBV28
CSARGANTEAFF	TRBJ1-1	TRBV29-1
CASSRPSGGEETQYF	TRBJ2-5	TRBV10-2
CASSIVGGGANTGELFF	TRBJ2-2	TRBV11-2